A single sample is the source of the 5 T cell receptor beta chains below, sequenced in a study of cytomegalovirus exposure and HLA in healthy donors. PCR used 60 Vbeta primers and 13 Jbeta primers. Sequenced by immunoSEQ multiplex PCR; TCRdb stores in-frame clones only, minus some. The profile shows more than 85,000 clones, approximately 79% of them singletons. Sample: PBMCs. All receptors derive from a man aged 25 to 40 in good health and CMV-seropositive.

This clone was seen once. The chain employs TRBV25-1 and TRBJ1-4; D ambiguous. Germline CDR1 MGHDK, CDR2 SYGVNS. This CDR3 has 13 amino acids. The V and J ends lost 3 bases and 8 bases respectively, with 10 bases between them. The CDR3 nucleotides read TGTGCCAGCAGTGATCAGGTTACAGAAAAACTGTTTTTT. This gives the protein CASSDQVTEKLFF.

This chain links TRBV19 with TRBJ2-1; 7 bases are shared with TRBD2. CDR1 is LNHDA and CDR2 is SQIVND in the germline V gene (reference sequence). This CDR3 spans 15 amino acids. With 3 bases clipped from V and 5 bases from J, the junction kept 7 bases outside the gene matches. CDR3 sequence reads: CASSIGLVSHNEQFF. CDR3 nucleotides: TGTGCCAGTAGTATCGGACTAGTATCCCACAATGAGCAGTTCTTC.

The genes are TRBV10-1 and TRBJ1-1, with TRBD1 matching 9 bases. Losses at the gene ends were 4 bases for V and 4 bases for J; bases not matched to a gene: 4. CDR1 and CDR2 from the germline V gene are WNHNN and SYGVQD (reference sequence). The CDR3 contains 14 residues. CDR3 in DNA: TGCGCCAGCAGTGCAACAGGGGGCATCACTGAAGCTTTCTTT. It is translated as CASSATGGITEAFF.

This sequence joins TRBV27 and TRBJ2-3, with D tentatively TRBD1 (6 bases). V was shortened by 6 bases and J by 2 bases, with 12 bases between the two germline ends. The CDR3 consists of 14 residues. CDR1 is MNHEY and CDR2 is SMNVEV in the germline V gene (reference sequence). The CDR3 DNA is TGTGCCAGCAGATCGCTGGGGGCCACAGATACGCAGTATTTT. The encoded protein is CASRSLGATDTQYF.

V gene TRBV6-5 combines with J gene TRBJ2-7, with D possibly matching TRBD2 (5 bases). This CDR3 is built from 13 residues. Germline V gene data show CDR1 as MNHEY and CDR2 as SVGAGI. V lost 5 bases, J lost 12 bases, and 20 bases lay in between. CDR3 coding DNA: TGTGCCAGCAGTCCCCCTGACTCGGGGAATAGGTACTTC. Amino acids: CASSPPDSGNRYF.